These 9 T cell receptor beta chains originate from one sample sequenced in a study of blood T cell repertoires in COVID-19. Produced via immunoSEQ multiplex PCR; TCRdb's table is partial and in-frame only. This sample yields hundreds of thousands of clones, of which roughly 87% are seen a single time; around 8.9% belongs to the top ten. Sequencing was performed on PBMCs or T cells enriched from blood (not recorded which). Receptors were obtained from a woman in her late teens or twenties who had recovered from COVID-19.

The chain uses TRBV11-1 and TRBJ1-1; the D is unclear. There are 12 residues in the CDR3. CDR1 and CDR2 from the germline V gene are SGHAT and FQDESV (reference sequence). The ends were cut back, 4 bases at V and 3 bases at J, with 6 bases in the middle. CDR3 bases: TGTGCCAGCAGCTACGACTACACTGAAGCTTTCTTT. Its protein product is CASSYDYTEAFF.

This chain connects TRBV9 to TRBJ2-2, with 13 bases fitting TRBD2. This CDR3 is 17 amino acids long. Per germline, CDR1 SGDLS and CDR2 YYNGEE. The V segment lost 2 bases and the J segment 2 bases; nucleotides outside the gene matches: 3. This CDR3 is CASSVRTSGGNTGELFF. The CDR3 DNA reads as TGTGCCAGCAGCGTCAGGACTAGCGGGGGTAACACCGGGGAGCTGTTTTTT.

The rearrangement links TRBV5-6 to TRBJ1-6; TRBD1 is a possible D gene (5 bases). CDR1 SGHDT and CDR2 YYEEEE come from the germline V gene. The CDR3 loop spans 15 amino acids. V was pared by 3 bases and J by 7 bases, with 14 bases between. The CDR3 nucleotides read TGTGCCAGCAGCTGGGGGTCGGGACTAAATTCACCCCTCCACTTT. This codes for CASSWGSGLNSPLHF.

The DNA for the CDR3 is TGTGCCAGCAGTCCCCTGGTGGGCCCCGGGGAGCTGTTTTTT. It translates to CASSPLVGPGELFF. This chain joins TRBV11-2 and TRBJ2-2, with D unclear. The V gene's germline CDR1 is SGHAT and CDR2 FQNNGV. V lost 6 bases and J 6 bases, leaving 14 bases between the germline ends. This CDR3 region has 14 residues.

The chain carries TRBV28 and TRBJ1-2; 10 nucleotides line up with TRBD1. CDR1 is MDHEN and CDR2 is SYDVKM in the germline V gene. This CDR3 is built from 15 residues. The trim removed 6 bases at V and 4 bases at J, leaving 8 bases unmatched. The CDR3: CASRVPGQGTYGYTF. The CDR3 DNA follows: TGTGCCAGCAGGGTCCCGGGACAGGGGACCTATGGCTACACCTTC.

CDR3 in amino acids: CASSPRGGAANYGYTF. CDR3 coding DNA: TGTGCCAGCAGCCCGAGGGGGGGTGCGGCTAACTATGGCTACACCTTC. The rearrangement links TRBV7-3 to TRBJ1-2; a weak D match, TRBD1 (6 bases). CDR3 length: 16 amino acids. Germline V gene lookup returns CDR1 SGHTA and CDR2 FQGTGA. V was pared by 5 bases and J by 0 bases, with 16 bases between.

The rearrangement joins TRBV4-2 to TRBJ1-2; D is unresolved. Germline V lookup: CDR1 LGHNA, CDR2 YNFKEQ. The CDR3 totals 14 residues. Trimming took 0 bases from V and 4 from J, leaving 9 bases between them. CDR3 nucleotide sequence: TGTGCCAGCAGCCAAGACCGAGGTCCCTATGGCTACACCTTC. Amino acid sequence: CASSQDRGPYGYTF.

CDR3 sequence reads: CASSPRTSGSTDTQYF. In DNA form, the CDR3 reads TGTGCCAGCAGCCCCAGGACTAGCGGGAGCACAGATACGCAGTATTTT. The V gene is TRBV9, the J gene TRBJ2-3, with 11 bases matching TRBD2. From germline, CDR1 is SGDLS and CDR2 YYNGEE. The V gene end was trimmed by 4 bases and the J gene end by 0 bases; junction bases not matched to a gene: 4. The CDR3 loop spans 16 amino acids.

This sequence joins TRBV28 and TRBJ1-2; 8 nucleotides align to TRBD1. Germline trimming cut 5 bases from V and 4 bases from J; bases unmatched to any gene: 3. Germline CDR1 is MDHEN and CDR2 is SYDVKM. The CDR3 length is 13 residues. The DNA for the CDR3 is TGTGCCAGCAGTCCCGGGACAGGCTATGGCTACACCTTC. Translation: CASSPGTGYGYTF.